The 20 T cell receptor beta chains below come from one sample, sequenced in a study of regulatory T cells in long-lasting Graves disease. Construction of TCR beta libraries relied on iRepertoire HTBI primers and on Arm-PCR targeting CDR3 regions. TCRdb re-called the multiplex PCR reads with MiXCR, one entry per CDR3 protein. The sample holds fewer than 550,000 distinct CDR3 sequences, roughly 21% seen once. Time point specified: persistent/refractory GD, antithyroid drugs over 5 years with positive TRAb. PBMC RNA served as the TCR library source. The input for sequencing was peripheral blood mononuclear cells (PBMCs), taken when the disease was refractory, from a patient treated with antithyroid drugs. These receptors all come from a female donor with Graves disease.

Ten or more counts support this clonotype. The CDR3 protein is CASSLGQYNPKTQYF. DNA for the CDR3: TGTGCCAGCAGCTTAGGCCAGTACAACCCCAAGACCCAGTACTTC. The chain employs TRBV7-2 and TRBJ2-5; D is undetermined. Germline CDR1 SGHTA, CDR2 FQGNSA. Trimming removed 1 base at V and 6 bases at J, with 15 bases between. The CDR3 runs 15 residues.

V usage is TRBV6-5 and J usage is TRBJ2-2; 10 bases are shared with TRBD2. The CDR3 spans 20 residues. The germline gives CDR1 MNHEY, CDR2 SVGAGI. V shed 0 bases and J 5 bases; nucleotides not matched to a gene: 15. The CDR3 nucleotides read TGTGCCAGCAGTTACTCTCCTAGCGGGAGAACGTTCAGTGGGACCGGGGAGCTGTTTTTT. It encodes CASSYSPSGRTFSGTGELFF.

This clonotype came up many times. CDR3 in DNA: TGTGCCACCAGCAGACAGGGTCTTGCTGGCTACACCTTC. This translates into CATSRQGLAGYTF. J is TRBJ1-2 and V is TRBV15, with a weak D call TRBD1 (5 bases). CDR1 is LNHNV, CDR2 YYDKDF, per germline (reference sequence). The CDR3 length is 13 residues. The ends were cut back, 2 bases at V and 7 bases at J, with 11 bases in the middle.

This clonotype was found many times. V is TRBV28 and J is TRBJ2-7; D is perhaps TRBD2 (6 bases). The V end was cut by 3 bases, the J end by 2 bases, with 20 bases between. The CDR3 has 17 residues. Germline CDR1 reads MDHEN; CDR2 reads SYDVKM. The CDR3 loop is CASSLYSGGLGTYEQYF. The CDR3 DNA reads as TGTGCCAGCAGTTTGTATTCCGGGGGATTGGGGACCTACGAGCAGTACTTC.

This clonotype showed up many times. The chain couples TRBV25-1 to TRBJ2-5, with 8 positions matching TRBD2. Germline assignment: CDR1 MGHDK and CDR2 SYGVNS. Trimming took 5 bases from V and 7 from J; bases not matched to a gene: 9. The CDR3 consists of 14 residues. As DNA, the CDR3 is TGTGCCAGCAGTTTAGCGGGGAACTATGGGACCCAGTACTTC. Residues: CASSLAGNYGTQYF. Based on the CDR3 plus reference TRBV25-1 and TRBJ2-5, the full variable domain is EADIYQTPRYLVIGTGKKITLECSQTMGHDKMYWYQQDPGMELHLIHYSYGVNSTEKGDLSSESTVSRIRTEHFPLTLESARPSHTSQYLCASSLAGNYGTQYFGPGTRLLVL.

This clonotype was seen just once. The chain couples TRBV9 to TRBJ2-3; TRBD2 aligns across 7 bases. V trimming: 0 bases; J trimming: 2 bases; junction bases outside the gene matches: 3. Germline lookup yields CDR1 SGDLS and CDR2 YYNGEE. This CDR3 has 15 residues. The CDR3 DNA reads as TGTGCCAGCAGCGTAGGGGCGGGAGCCACAGATACGCAGTATTTT. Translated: CASSVGAGATDTQYF. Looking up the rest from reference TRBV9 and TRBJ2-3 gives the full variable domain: DSGVTQTPKHLITATGQRVTLRCSPRSGDLSVYWYQQSLDQGLQFLIQYYNGEERAKGNILERFSAQQFPDLHSELNLSSLELGDSALYFCASSVGAGATDTQYFGPGTRLTVL.

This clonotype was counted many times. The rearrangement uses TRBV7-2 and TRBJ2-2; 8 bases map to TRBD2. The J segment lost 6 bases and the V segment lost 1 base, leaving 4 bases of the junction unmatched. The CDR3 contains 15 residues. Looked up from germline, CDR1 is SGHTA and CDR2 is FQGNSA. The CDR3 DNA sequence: TGTGCCAGCAGCTTAGTCGGACTAGCACCCGGGGAGCTGTTTTTT. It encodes CASSLVGLAPGELFF.

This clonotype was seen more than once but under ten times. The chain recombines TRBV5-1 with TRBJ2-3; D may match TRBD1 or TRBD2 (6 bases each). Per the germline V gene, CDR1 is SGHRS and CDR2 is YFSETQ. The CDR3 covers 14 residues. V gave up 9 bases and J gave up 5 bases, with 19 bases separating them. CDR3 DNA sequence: TGCGCCATCCCTCGTGTGGGGGGCGAAGATACGCAGTATTTT. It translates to CAIPRVGGEDTQYF.

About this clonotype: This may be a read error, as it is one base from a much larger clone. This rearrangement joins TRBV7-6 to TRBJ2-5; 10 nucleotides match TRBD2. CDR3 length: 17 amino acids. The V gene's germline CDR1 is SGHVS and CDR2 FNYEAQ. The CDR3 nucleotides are TGTGCCAGCAGCTTAGGAGCTAGCGGGGGATTTCAAGAGACCCAGTGCTTC. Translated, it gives CASSLGASGGFQETQCF.

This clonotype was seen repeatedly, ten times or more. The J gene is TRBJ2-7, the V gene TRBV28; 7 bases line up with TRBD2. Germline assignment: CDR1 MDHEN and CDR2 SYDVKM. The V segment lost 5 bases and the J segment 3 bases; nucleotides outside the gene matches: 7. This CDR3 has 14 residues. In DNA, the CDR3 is TGTGCCAGCAGTCCCTCTGGGGGGGACTACGAGCAGTACTTC. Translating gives CASSPSGGDYEQYF.

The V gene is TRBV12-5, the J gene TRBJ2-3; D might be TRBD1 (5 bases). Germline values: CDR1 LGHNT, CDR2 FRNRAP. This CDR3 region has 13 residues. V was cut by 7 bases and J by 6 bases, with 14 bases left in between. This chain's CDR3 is CASVDSPGDTQYF. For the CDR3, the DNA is TGTGCTAGTGTTGACAGCCCAGGGGATACGCAGTATTTT.

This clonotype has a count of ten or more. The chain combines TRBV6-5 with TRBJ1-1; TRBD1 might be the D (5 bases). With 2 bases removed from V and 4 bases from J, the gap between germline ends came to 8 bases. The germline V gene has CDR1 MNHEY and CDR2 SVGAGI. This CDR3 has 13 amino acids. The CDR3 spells CASSYRGATEAFF. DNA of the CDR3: TGTGCCAGCAGTTACAGAGGGGCCACTGAAGCTTTCTTT.

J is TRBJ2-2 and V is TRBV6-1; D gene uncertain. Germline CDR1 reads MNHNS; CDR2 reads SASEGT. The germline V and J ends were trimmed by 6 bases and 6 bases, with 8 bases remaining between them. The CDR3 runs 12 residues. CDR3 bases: TGTGCCAGCAGAACTTATCCCGGGGAGCTGTTTTTT. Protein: CASRTYPGELFF.

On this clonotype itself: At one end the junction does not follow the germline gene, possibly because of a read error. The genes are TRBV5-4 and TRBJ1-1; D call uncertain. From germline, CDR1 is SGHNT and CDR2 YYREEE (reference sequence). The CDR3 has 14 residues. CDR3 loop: CASSSRHVNTEASF. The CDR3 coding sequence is TGTGCCAGCAGTTCCCGACATGTGAACACTGAAGCTTCCTTT.

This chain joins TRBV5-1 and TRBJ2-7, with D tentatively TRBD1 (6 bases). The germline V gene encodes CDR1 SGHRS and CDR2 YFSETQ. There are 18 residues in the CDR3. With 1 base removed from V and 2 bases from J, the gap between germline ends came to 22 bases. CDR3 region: CASSLLPGHGLETYEQYF. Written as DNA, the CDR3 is TGCGCCAGCAGCTTGCTCCCGGGACATGGGTTAGAAACCTACGAGCAGTACTTC.

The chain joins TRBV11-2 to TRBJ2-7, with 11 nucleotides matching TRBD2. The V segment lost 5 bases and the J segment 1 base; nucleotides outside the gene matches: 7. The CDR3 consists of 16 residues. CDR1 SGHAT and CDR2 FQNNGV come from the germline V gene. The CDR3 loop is CASSVGASGGSYEQYF. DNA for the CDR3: TGTGCCAGCAGCGTAGGGGCTAGCGGGGGGTCCTACGAGCAGTACTTC.

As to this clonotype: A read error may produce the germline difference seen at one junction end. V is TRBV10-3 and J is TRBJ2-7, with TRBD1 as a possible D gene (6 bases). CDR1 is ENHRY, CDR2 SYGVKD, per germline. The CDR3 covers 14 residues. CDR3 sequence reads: CAISESPGVYGQYF. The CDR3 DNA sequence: TGTGCCATCAGTGAGTCCCCAGGGGTGTACGGGCAGTACTTC.

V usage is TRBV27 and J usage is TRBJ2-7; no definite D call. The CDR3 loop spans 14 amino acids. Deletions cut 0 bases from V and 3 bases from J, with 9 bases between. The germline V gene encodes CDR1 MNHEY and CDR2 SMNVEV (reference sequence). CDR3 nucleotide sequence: TGTGCCAGCAGTTTATCCCCGAACCTCTACGAGCAGTACTTC. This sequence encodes CASSLSPNLYEQYF.

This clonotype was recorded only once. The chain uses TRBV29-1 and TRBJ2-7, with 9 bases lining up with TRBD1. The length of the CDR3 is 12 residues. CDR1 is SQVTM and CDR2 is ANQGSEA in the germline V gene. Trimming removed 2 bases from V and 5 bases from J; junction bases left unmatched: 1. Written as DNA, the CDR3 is TGCAGCGTTGAAACAGGGGGCGACGAGCAGTACTTC. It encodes CSVETGGDEQYF.

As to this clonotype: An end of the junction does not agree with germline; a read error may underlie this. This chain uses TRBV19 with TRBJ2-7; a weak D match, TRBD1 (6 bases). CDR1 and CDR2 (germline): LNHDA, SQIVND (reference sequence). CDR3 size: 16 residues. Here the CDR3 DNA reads TGTGCCAGTAGTATCTATGGGACAACCGTCCCCTACGGGCAGTACTTC. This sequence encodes CASSIYGTTVPYGQYF.